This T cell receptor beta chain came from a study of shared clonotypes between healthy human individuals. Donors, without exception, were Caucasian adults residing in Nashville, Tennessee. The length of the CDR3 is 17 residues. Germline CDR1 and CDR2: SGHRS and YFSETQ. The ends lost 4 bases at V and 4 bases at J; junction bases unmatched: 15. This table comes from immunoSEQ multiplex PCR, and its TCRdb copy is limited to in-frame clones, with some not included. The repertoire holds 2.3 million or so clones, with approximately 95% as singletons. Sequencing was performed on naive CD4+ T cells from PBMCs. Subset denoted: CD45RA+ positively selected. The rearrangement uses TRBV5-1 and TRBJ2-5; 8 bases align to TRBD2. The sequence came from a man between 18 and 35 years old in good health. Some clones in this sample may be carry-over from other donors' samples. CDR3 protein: CASSVSDPGRGGETQYF. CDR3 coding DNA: TGCGCCAGCAGCGTCTCGGATCCGGGACGGGGGGGAGAGACCCAGTACTTC.